This T cell receptor beta chain was identified in a study of blood T cell repertoires in COVID-19. Study-wide background: Acute and convalescent COVID-19 specimens originated in the United States, Italy and Spain. PBMCs, B-cell-depleted T cells, or T cells provided the cDNA or gDNA that made up the material.

The length of the CDR3 is 16 residues. Trimming took 0 bases from V and 1 from J; bases not matched to a gene: 4. In germline, CDR1 is SGHDT, CDR2 YYEEEE. Per the original data handling: Amplification from reference gene primers served as the basis for estimated nucleated cell counts. TCRdb keeps only in-frame clones here, not all; method: immunoSEQ multiplex PCR. V and J calls and clone size are copied from that table; D and trimming were computed from the DNA. The table shows 130,000 to 150,000 clones, with roughly 84% occurring only once. This chain joins TRBV5-6 and TRBJ1-2; the match to TRBD1 covers 9 bases. The clonotype comes from a man aged 55 to 70 with active or convalescent COVID-19. The sequenced material came from peripheral blood. The CDR3 sequence: CASSLDTGGSNYGYTF. The CDR3 region has the DNA TGTGCCAGCAGCTTGGACACAGGGGGCAGTAACTATGGCTACACCTTC.